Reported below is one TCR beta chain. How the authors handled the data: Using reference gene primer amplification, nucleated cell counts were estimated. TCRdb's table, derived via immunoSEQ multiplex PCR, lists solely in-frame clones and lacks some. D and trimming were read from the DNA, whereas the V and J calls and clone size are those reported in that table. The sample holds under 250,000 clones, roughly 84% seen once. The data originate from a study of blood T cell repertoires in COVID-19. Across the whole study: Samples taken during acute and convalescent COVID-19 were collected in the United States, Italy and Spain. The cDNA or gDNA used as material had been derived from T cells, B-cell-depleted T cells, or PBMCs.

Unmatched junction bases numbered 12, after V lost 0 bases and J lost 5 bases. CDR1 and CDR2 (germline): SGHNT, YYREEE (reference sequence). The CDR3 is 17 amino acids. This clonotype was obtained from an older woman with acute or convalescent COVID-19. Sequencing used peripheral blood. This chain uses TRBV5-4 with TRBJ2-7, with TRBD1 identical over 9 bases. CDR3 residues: CASSLGLPGQGKNEQYF. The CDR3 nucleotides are TGTGCCAGCAGCTTGGGTCTACCGGGACAGGGTAAAAACGAGCAGTACTTC. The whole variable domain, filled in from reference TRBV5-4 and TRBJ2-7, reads ETGVTQSPTHLIKTRGQQVTLRCSSQSGHNTVSWYQQALGQGPQFIFQYYREEENGRGNFPPRFSGLQFPNYSSELNVNALELDDSALYLCASSLGLPGQGKNEQYFGPGTRLTVT.